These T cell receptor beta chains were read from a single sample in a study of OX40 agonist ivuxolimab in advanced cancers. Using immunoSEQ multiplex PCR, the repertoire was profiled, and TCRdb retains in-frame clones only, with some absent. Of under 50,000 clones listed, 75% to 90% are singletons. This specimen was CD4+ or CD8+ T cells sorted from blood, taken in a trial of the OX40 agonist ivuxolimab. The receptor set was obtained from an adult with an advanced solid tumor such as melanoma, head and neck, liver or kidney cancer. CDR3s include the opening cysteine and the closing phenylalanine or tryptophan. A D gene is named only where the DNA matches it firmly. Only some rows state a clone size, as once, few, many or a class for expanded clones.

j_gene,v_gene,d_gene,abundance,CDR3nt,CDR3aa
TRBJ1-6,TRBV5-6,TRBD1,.,TGTGCCAGCAGCCTACAGGGGTCACCGGTACCCCTCCACTTT,CASSLQGSPVPLHF
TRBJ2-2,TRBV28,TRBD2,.,TGTGCCAGCAGAACCATGGGACTAGCGGACACCGGGGAGCTGTTTTTT,CASRTMGLADTGELFF
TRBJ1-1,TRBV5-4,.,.,TGTGCCAGCAGCTTGTCGACTAAACTTAACACTGAAGCTTTCTTT,CASSLSTKLNTEAFF
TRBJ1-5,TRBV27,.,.,TGTGCCAGCAGTTTAGTTCGGGGCCTTCAGCCCCAGCATTTT,CASSLVRGLQPQHF
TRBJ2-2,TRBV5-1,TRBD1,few,TGCGCCAGCAACGACCCTTCCAGGGGGCAGGACGGGGAGCTGTTTTTT,CASNDPSRGQDGELFF
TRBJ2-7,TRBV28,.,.,TGTGCCAGCAGCCACCGGACAGAGCAGTACTTC,CASSHRTEQYF
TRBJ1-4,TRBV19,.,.,TGTGCCAGTAAGGGCGGGTGGGGTGAAAAACTGTTTTTT,CASKGGWGEKLFF
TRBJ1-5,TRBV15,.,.,TGTGCCACCAGCAGAGGGGGTGGTAGCAATCAGCCCCAGCATTTT,CATSRGGGSNQPQHF
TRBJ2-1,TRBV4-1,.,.,TGCGCCAGCAGCCAAGTTTTAGTAGTGCGCCTAGATGAGCAGTTCTTC,CASSQVLVVRLDEQFF
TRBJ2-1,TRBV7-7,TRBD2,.,TGTGCTAGCAGCCCCAGCTCGGGAGGGAATGAGCAGTTCTTC,CASSPSSGGNEQFF
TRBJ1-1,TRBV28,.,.,TGTGCCAGCATCGCGACAGTTAACACTGAAGCTTTCTTT,CASIATVNTEAFF
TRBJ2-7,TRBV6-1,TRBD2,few,TGTGCCAGCAGGCTCACATCTAGCGGGAGCTACGAGCAGTACTTC,CASRLTSSGSYEQYF
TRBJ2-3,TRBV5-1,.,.,TGCGCCAGCAGCTTGGGACACTACACAGATACGCAGTATTTT,CASSLGHYTDTQYF
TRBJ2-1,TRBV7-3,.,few,TGTGCCAGCAGCTCCTTCGGGGCCAATGAGCAGTTCTTC,CASSSFGANEQFF
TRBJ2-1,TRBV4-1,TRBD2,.,TGCGCCAGCAGCCAAGGTAATGGCGGGAGGGTCGCTGAGCAGTTCTTC,CASSQGNGGRVAEQFF
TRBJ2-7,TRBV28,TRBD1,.,TGTGCCAGCTCCAGGGGGTCTTCTTGGGAGCAGTACTTC,CASSRGSSWEQYF